These 8 T cell receptor beta chains originate from one sample sequenced in a study of OX40 agonist ivuxolimab in advanced cancers. Sequencing used immunoSEQ multiplex PCR; TCRdb keeps in-frame clones, though not all of them. The sample carries around 70,000 clones, approximately 85% recorded once. The sample here was CD4+ or CD8+ T cells sorted from blood, taken in a trial of the OX40 agonist ivuxolimab. These receptors were collected from an adult with an advanced solid tumor such as melanoma, head and neck, liver or kidney cancer.

V usage is TRBV27 and J usage is TRBJ1-5, with D possibly being TRBD1 (6 bases). The V gene lost 2 bases and the J gene lost 5 bases, with 10 bases spanning the gap. Germline assignment: CDR1 MNHEY and CDR2 SMNVEV (reference sequence). This CDR3 comprises 14 residues. CDR3 residues: CASSLNRDHQPQHF. DNA for the CDR3: TGTGCCAGCAGTTTAAACAGGGACCATCAGCCCCAGCATTTT.

This chain links TRBV5-4 with TRBJ2-4; D is undetermined. V lost 4 bases and J lost 5, with 13 bases in between. This CDR3 has 14 residues. Looked up from germline, CDR1 is SGHNT and CDR2 is YYREEE (reference sequence). The CDR3 DNA sequence: TGTGCCAGCAGCCTCATTCATAGCCAAAACATTCAGTACTTC. It translates to CASSLIHSQNIQYF.

The chain combines TRBV7-2 with TRBJ2-1; D unresolved. This CDR3 comprises 13 residues. Germline assignment: CDR1 SGHTA and CDR2 FQGNSA. V was clipped by 2 bases and J by 6 bases, with 8 bases between them. The CDR3 protein is CASSLSRGNEQFF. CDR3 nucleotides: TGTGCCAGCAGCTTATCCAGAGGCAATGAGCAGTTCTTC.

The chain is built from TRBV7-2 and TRBJ2-3; D might be TRBD1 (6 bases). The CDR3 sequence is 16 residues long. Germline CDR1 and CDR2: SGHTA and FQGNSA. V lost 4 bases and J 1 base, leaving 15 bases between the germline ends. Here the CDR3 reads CASSSRGNRGTDTQYF. Here the CDR3 DNA reads TGTGCCAGCAGCTCCCGAGGGAACAGGGGCACAGATACGCAGTATTTT.

The rearrangement links TRBV2 to TRBJ1-1; unclear D gene. Germline CDR1 SNHLY, CDR2 FYNNEI. The CDR3 is 14 amino acids. The V gene lost 4 bases and the J gene lost 0 bases, with 9 bases spanning the gap. The CDR3 nucleotides read TGTGCCAGCAGTGCCAGAGCTATGAACACTGAAGCTTTCTTT. This encodes CASSARAMNTEAFF.

The rearrangement joins TRBV5-1 to TRBJ1-2, with D possibly matching TRBD1 (5 bases). Germline V gene sequence: CDR1 SGHRS, CDR2 YFSETQ. The CDR3 sequence is 14 residues long. V lost 4 bases and J 0 bases, leaving 10 bases between the germline ends. CDR3 amino acids: CASSAQGANYGYTF. In nucleotides, the CDR3 is TGCGCCAGCAGCGCTCAGGGAGCTAACTATGGCTACACCTTC.

The chain has TRBV6-5 and TRBJ1-4; perhaps TRBD1 as D (6 bases). Germline-derived CDR1 and CDR2 are MNHEY and SVGAGI. This CDR3 has 14 amino acids. The ends were cut back, 5 bases at V and 7 bases at J, with 14 bases in the middle. The CDR3 region has the DNA TGTGCCAGCAGTGAAGGGGGGCTCGGTGAAAAACTGTTTTTT. Amino acids: CASSEGGLGEKLFF.

The chain uses TRBV30 and TRBJ2-7, with D possibly TRBD1 on 5 matching bases. This CDR3 contains 12 residues. The V gene's germline CDR1 is GTSNPN and CDR2 SVGIG (reference sequence). The V gene lost 3 bases and the J gene lost 5 bases, with 11 bases spanning the gap. CDR3 region: CAWSTSGNEQYF. CDR3 nucleotides: TGTGCCTGGAGCACATCAGGGAACGAGCAGTACTTC.